This T cell receptor beta chain was recovered during a study of blood T cells in healthy people across ages. As to this clonotype: The antigen is not known.

Findings of the study overall: In these data, TCR beta diversity tracked strongly with naive T cell percentage.

V was pared by 4 bases and J by 8 bases, with 14 bases between. In germline, CDR1 is LGHDT, CDR2 YNNKEL (reference sequence). This CDR3 has 13 amino acids. With a J-beta primer mix and a sample-barcoded 5' primer, a second PCR ran about 7 to 12 cycles. TCRdb independently ran MiXCR on the 5' RACE reads; one entry per CDR3 protein. The data contain hundreds of thousands of distinct CDR3 sequences, roughly 25% of them singletons. This sample was also put to use in a study of T cells of mothers and their children.

The chain recombines TRBV3-1 with TRBJ1-1, with D unclear. The sequencing input was blood. The TCR comes from a boy younger than 18 in good health. The CDR3 loop is CASSPTWISEAFF. DNA of the CDR3: TGTGCCAGCAGCCCTACCTGGATATCGGAAGCTTTCTTT.